This T cell receptor beta chain was obtained from a study of shared clonotypes between healthy human individuals. The CDR3 extends over 13 amino acids. The ends were cut back, 2 bases at V and 5 bases at J, with 9 bases in the middle. Germline CDR1 reads SGHAT; CDR2 reads FQNNGV. The repertoire was sequenced with immunoSEQ multiplex PCR; TCRdb's copy has only in-frame clones and lacks some. The sample includes under 850,000 clones, 80% to 95% of them seen just once. Terminally differentiated effector memory CD45RA+ cells were left out of the naive CD8 fraction, which was CD45RO-negative and positively selected for CCR7.

The chain carries TRBV11-2 and TRBJ2-5; D tentatively reads TRBD1 or TRBD2 (5 bases each). Sequencing was performed on naive CD8+ T cells sorted from blood. This TCR was recovered from a man younger than 40 in good health. CDR3 in amino acids: CASSLPGAETQYF. The CDR3 DNA follows: TGTGCCAGCAGCTTACCCGGGGCGGAGACCCAGTACTTC.